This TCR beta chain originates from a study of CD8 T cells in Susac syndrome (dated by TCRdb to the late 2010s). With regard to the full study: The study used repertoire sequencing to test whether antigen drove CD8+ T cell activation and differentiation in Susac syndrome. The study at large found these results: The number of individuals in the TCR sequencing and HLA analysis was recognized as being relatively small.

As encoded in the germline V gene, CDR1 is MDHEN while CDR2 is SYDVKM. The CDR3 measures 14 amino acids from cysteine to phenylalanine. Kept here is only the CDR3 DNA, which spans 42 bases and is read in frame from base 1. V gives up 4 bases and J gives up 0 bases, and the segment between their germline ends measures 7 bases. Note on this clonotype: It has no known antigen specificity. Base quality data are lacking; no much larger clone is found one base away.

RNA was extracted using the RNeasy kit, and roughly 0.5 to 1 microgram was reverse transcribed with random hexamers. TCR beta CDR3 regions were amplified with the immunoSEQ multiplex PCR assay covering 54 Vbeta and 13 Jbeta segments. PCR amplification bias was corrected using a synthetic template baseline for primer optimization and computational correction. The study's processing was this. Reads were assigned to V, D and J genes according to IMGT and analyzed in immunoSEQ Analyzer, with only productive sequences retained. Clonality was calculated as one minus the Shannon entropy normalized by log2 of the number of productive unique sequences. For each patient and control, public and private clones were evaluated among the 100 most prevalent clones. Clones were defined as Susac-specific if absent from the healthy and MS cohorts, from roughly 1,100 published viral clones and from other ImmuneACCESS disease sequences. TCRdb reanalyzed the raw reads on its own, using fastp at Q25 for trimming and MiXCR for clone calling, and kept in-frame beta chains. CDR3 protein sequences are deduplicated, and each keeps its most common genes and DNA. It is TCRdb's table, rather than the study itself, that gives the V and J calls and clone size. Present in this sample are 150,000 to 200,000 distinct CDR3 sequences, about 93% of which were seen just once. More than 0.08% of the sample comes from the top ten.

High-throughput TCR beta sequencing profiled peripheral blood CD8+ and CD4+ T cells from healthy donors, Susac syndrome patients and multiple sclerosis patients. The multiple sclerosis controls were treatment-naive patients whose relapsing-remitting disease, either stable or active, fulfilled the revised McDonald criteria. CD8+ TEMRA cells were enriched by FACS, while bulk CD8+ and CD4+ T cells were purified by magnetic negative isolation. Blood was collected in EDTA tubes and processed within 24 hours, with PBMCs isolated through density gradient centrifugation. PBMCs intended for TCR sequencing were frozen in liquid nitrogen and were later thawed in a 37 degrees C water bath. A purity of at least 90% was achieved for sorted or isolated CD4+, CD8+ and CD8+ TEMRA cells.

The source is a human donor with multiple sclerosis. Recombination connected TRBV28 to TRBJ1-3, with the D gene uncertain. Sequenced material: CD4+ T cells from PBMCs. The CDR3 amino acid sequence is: CASSSSASGNTIYF. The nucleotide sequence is TGTGCCAGCAGTTCGTCGGCCTCTGGAAACACCATATATTTT.